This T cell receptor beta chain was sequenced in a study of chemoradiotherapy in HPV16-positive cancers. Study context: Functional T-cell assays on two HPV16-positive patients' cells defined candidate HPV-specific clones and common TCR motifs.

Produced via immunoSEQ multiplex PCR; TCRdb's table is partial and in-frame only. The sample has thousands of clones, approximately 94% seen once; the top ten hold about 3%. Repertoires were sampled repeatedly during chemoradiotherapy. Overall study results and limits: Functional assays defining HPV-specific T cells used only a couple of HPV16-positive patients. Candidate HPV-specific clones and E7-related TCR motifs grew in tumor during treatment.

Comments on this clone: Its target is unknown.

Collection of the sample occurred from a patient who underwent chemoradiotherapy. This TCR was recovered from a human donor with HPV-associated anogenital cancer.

The CDR3 DNA sequence: TGTGCCAGCAGTTTACCGGCAGGGGGCCTTTTGAACACTGAAGCTTTCTTT. Translation: CASSLPAGGLLNTEAFF. V gene TRBV28 combines with J gene TRBJ1-1, with TRBD1 identical over 8 bases. The trim removed 2 bases at V and 0 bases at J, leaving 8 bases unmatched. CDR3 length: 17 residues. Germline V gives CDR1 MDHEN, CDR2 SYDVKM.